This is a list of T cell receptor beta chains from one sample in a study of blood T cell repertoires in COVID-19. Some clones are missing from TCRdb's copy, which holds only in-frame ones; the method was immunoSEQ multiplex PCR. The sample yields about 370,000 clones, 85% to 90% seen once. The sequenced sample consisted of PBMCs or T cells enriched from blood (not recorded which). All receptors come from a young man who had recovered from COVID-19. Both conserved end residues are part of each CDR3. D genes are given only for firm matches. Clone size is stated in some rows and not others, as once, few, many or a class when expanded.

>TRBV10-3|TRBJ2-5|TRBD2|NA
CAISAWVAGGLETQYF
TGTGCCATCAGCGCTTGGGTAGCGGGGGGGCTGGAGACCCAGTACTTC
>TRBV10-3|TRBJ2-1|NA|NA
CACGQGLNEQFF
TGTGCCTGTGGGCAGGGCCTCAATGAGCAGTTCTTC
>TRBV3-1/TRBV3-2|TRBJ1-6|NA|once
CASSLWTLGVTKDSPLHF
TGTGCCAGCAGCCTTTGGACACTCGGAGTTACTAAGGATTCACCCCTCCACTTT
>TRBV10-2|TRBJ2-2|TRBD2|NA
CASRLAGGRITGELFF
TGCGCCAGCCGACTAGCGGGGGGCCGTATCACCGGGGAGCTGTTTTTT
>TRBV5-6|TRBJ1-2|TRBD1|few
CASSLAGTGNYGYTF
TGTGCCAGCAGCTTGGCCGGGACAGGAAACTATGGCTACACCTTC
>TRBV5-6|TRBJ2-7|TRBD1|NA
CASSPPRRTGVSSYEQYF
TGTGCCAGCAGCCCACCCCGGCGGACAGGGGTTTCGTCCTACGAGCAGTACTTC
>TRBV11-2|TRBJ2-2|TRBD2|NA
CASRGLAGRESTGELFF
TGTGCCAGCAGAGGACTAGCGGGACGAGAGAGTACCGGGGAGCTGTTTTTT
>TRBV7-2|TRBJ2-1|NA|NA
CASSLRALIPYNEQFF
TGTGCCAGCAGCTTACGAGCGTTAATCCCCTACAATGAGCAGTTCTTC
>TRBV6-5|TRBJ1-2|TRBD1|NA
CASSRLGQGYYGYTF
TGTGCCAGCAGTCGCCTGGGACAGGGGTATTATGGCTACACCTTC
>TRBV28|TRBJ2-1|NA|NA
CASSSPAESYNEQFF
TGTGCCAGCAGTTCCCCCGCGGAATCCTACAATGAGCAGTTCTTC
>TRBV4-1|TRBJ2-4|NA|NA
CASSQVPGIQYF
TGCGCCAGCAGCCAAGTTCCAGGGATTCAGTACTTC
>TRBV9|TRBJ1-6|NA|NA
CASSVEIEDSPLHF
TGTGCCAGCAGCGTAGAAATCGAGGATTCACCCCTCCACTTT